This TCR beta chain comes out of a study of human T cells and chemical hapten exposure. Study as a whole: TCR yields per sample varied, mainly owing to small pooled library volume differences.

The V and J ends lost 4 bases and 0 bases, in that order; junction bases with no gene match: 12. The CDR3 runs to 17 residues. Germline V lookup: CDR1 SGHDT, CDR2 YYEEEE. This sample's time point: patch test 1, 2 weeks after DPC sensitization. Treatment specified: therapeutic diphenylcyclopropenone sensitization with weekly scalp DPC. The template was total RNA from unfractionated whole blood. Study-wide results and limits: Correlating positively with patch test score were the PT1 expanded TCR counts.

TCRdb used MiXCR to reprocess the RACE reads, holding one entry per CDR3 protein. Here the sample spans some 94,000 distinct CDR3 sequences, 9.5% to 15% being singletons. Comment on this clonotype: Its antigen remains unknown.

This chain connects TRBV5-6 to TRBJ1-1, with 7 bases matching TRBD1. Material: whole blood, obtained in connection with sensitization to the hapten diphenylcyclopropenone (DPC). The sequence came from a woman between 40 and 55 years old with alopecia areata. Some clones in this sample may be carry-over from other donors' samples. CDR3 sequence: CASSPPSTGLMNTEAFF. The CDR3 DNA is TGTGCCAGCAGCCCCCCCTCGACAGGGTTAATGAACACTGAAGCTTTCTTT. Complete variable domain (other parts from reference TRBV5-6 and TRBJ1-1): DAGVTQSPTHLIKTRGQQVTLRCSPKSGHDTVSWYQQALGQGPQFIFQYYEEEERQRGNFPDRFSGHQFPNYSSELNVNALLLGDSALYLCASSPPSTGLMNTEAFFGQGTRLTVV.